This T cell receptor beta chain was identified in a study of T cells after yellow fever vaccination. Study-level findings and limits: Weaker overall, the secondary response nonetheless peaked faster (day 5 versus 15).

Germline V lookup: CDR1 SGHRS, CDR2 YFSETQ. The CDR3 loop spans 16 amino acids. V was pared by 0 bases and J by 1 base, with 11 bases between. There are a few counts of this clonotype. Its antigen is not known. The authors made TCR cDNA by 5'RACE template switching, adding a universal primer site and UMIs. TCRdb independently ran MiXCR on the 5' RACE reads; one entry per CDR3 protein. The data contain some 300,000 distinct CDR3 sequences, approximately 8% of them seen just once; the ten biggest clones take up roughly 18%. This specimen was PBMCs, taken about 41 days after the first yellow fever vaccination. The clonotype originates from a man aged 18-30 years who received the YFV17D yellow fever vaccine. The V gene is TRBV5-1, the J gene TRBJ1-5, with D hard to call. The CDR3: CASSLVPGMSNQPQHF. CDR3 nucleotide sequence: TGCGCCAGCAGCTTGGTCCCCGGGATGAGCAATCAGCCCCAGCATTTT.